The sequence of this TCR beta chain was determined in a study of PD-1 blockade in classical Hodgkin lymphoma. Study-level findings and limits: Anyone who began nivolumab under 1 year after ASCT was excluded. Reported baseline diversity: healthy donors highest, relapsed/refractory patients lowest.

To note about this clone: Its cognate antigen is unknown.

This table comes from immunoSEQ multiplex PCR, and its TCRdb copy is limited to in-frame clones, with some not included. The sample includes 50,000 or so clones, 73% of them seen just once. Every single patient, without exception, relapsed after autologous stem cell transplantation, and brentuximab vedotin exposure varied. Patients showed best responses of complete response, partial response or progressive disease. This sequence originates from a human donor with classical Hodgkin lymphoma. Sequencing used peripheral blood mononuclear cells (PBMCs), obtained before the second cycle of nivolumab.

CDR3 in DNA: TGTGCCAGCAGCTTATTTGGCCCTACTGTAAGCGAAGCTTTCTTT. Translation gives CASSLFGPTVSEAFF. J is TRBJ1-1 and V is TRBV7-3; D is unclear. V was shortened by 2 bases and J by 8 bases, with 18 bases between the two germline ends. Germline CDR1 is SGHTA and CDR2 is FQGTGA. The length of the CDR3 is 15 residues.